These 29 T cell receptor beta chains were sequenced from one sample in a study of tumor-infiltrating lymphocytes in oesophageal squamous cell carcinoma. TCRdb re-called the PCR reads through MiXCR, storing one row per CDR3 protein. The sample has 9,500 to 11,000 distinct CDR3 sequences; roughly 60% are singletons. Specimen: esophageal tumor tissue. The receptors shown here come from a male donor with esophageal squamous cell carcinoma.

V and J are TRBV7-2 and TRBJ1-2; possibly TRBD1 for D (5 bases). This CDR3 is 13 amino acids long. With 3 bases removed from V and 8 bases from J, the gap between germline ends came to 13 bases. Germline-derived CDR1 and CDR2 are SGHTA and FQGNSA. CDR3 sequence (DNA): TGTGCCAGCAGCTTTTCAAGGGGTGACGGCTACACCTTC. Protein product: CASSFSRGDGYTF.

Relative to its sample, this clonotype is medium-sized. One base away lies a much larger clone, so this may be a sequencing read error. This rearrangement joins TRBV11-3 to TRBJ2-1; perhaps TRBD2 as D (6 bases). The last part of the DNA fits TRBJ2-7 better; the J call may be wrong. The CDR3 covers 15 residues. CDR1 and CDR2 (germline): SGHNT, YENEEA. The chain's CDR3 is CASSRLGSSYNEQYF. The CDR3 bases are TGTGCCAGCAGCCGACTAGGGAGCTCCTACAATGAGCAGTACTTC.

J is TRBJ1-1 and V is TRBV11-2, with D perhaps TRBD1 (5 bases). This CDR3 has 14 amino acids. Germline-derived CDR1 and CDR2 are SGHAT and FQNNGV. V shed 1 base and J shed 5 bases, with 11 bases lying between them. The CDR3, as DNA: TGTGCCAGCAGCTTAGTGTGGGGGGATACTGAAGCTTTCTTT. Residues: CASSLVWGDTEAFF.

Note on this clonotype: Because it lacks the conserved phenylalanine or tryptophan at the end, this CDR3 is likely a read error. It is unclear where the CDR3 begins or ends on the DNA, so no DNA is shown, and the CDR3 is as TCRdb lists it. The rearrangement uses TRBV6-6 and TRBJ2-6; the D call in the table, TRBD1, was not verified against the DNA. Ends included, the CDR3 has 17 residues. CDR1 and CDR2 from the germline V gene are MNHNY and SVGAGI (reference sequence). The CDR3 spells CASTPRRTGDQPQHFGD.

A remark on this clonotype: In this CDR3 the conserved last residue, phenylalanine or tryptophan, is missing, so a read error is likely. No DNA is shown, since the ends of the CDR3 on it are uncertain; the CDR3 is the one TCRdb lists. The chain carries TRBV10-3 and TRBJ2-1; the table's D call, TRBD2, has no DNA check behind it. CDR1 and CDR2 (germline): ENHRY, SYGVKD. The CDR3 is made up of 15 amino acids, end residues included. CDR3 loop: CAISPSTSYEQYFGS.

V is TRBV27 and J is TRBJ2-4; tentative D call: TRBD1 (6 bases). From germline, CDR1 is MNHEY and CDR2 SMNVEV (reference sequence). V shed 5 bases and J shed 0 bases, with 14 bases lying between them. The CDR3 length is 16 residues. CDR3 sequence reads: CASSRQGRLAKNIQYF. For the CDR3, the DNA is TGTGCCAGCAGTAGGCAGGGGCGTCTAGCCAAAAACATTCAGTACTTC.

This clonotype was seen repeatedly, ten times or more. This clone may be a read error of a much larger clone one base away. The chain has TRBV12-5 and TRBJ2-7; maybe TRBD2 (6 bases). Trimming took off 4 bases at V and 7 bases at J, with 29 bases between the two ends. The CDR3 has 18 residues. CDR1 is LGHNT, CDR2 FRNRAP, per germline. CDR3 loop: CASGSALADRVSYNEQYF. Here the CDR3 DNA reads TGTGCTAGTGGTTCCGCCTTAGCGGACCGGGTCTCCTACAATGAGCAGTACTTC.

The chain combines TRBV7-2 with TRBJ2-1, with TRBD1 identical over 8 bases. CDR1 and CDR2 from the germline V gene are SGHTA and FQGNSA. V lost 4 bases, J lost 14 bases, and 10 bases stayed unmatched. This CDR3 has 13 amino acids. CDR3 amino acids: CASSSNTGGGKFF. The CDR3 DNA reads TGTGCCAGCAGCTCCAATACAGGGGGAGGTAAGTTCTTC.

The chain recombines TRBV7-6 with TRBJ2-6; unclear D gene. Germline lookup yields CDR1 SGHVS and CDR2 FNYEAQ. V lost 4 bases and J 7 bases, leaving 8 bases between the germline ends. The length of the CDR3 is 13 residues. The CDR3 reads CASSSMAANVLTF. CDR3 sequence (DNA): TGTGCCAGCAGCTCGATGGCAGCCAACGTCCTGACTTTC.

This clonotype was recorded once. A junction end diverges from the germline sequence, so it may reflect a read error. The chain employs TRBV6-1 and TRBJ2-5, with TRBD1 matching 8 bases. The CDR3 contains 14 residues. Germline CDR1 reads MNHNS; CDR2 reads SASEGT. For the CDR3, the DNA is TGTGCCAGCAGTTTAGACAGGGGTAATTCACCCCTCCACTTC. Encoded protein: CASSLDRGNSPLHF.

The chain has TRBV7-2 and TRBJ2-1, with D maybe TRBD2 (6 bases). Germline CDR1 is SGHTA and CDR2 is FQGNSA. With 5 bases removed from V and 8 bases from J, the gap between germline ends came to 16 bases. The CDR3 is 14 residues long. In DNA, the CDR3 is TGTGCCAGCAGCCTGGGGGGACCCTCCGATGAGCAGTTCTTC. It encodes CASSLGGPSDEQFF.

By sample fraction, this clonotype is medium-sized. The genes are TRBV6-6 and TRBJ2-6, with TRBD1 as a possible D gene (6 bases). The germline CDR1 and CDR2 sequences are MNHNY and SVGAGI (reference sequence). The CDR3 sequence is 20 residues long. V lost 2 bases to trimming and J lost 0 bases, with 20 bases between them. The CDR3 nucleotides read TGTGCCAGCAGTTACAGCAGACCGGGACAAGTGAGCTCTGGGGCCAACGTCCTGACTTTC. Its translation is CASSYSRPGQVSSGANVLTF.

The rearrangement joins TRBV7-2 to TRBJ2-3; TRBD2 matches at 12 bases. This CDR3 is built from 16 residues. V shed 4 bases, J shed 5 bases, and the junction held 7 bases outside the gene matches. CDR1 SGHTA and CDR2 FQGNSA come from the germline V gene. CDR3 sequence (DNA): TGTGCCAGCAGCTCTCAGCTAGCGGGAGGGGGAGATACGCAGTATTTT. As protein: CASSSQLAGGGDTQYF.

Of note for this clonotype: The CDR3 end shows no conserved phenylalanine or tryptophan, and so a read error is likely. The DNA is omitted, as the CDR3 cannot be located on it reliably, and the CDR3 follows TCRdb's listing. The chain uses TRBV7-2 and TRBJ2-3; TRBD1 is the table's D call and was not checked against the DNA. Germline CDR1 and CDR2: SGHTA and FQGNSA. Ends included, the CDR3 has 17 residues. CDR3 residues: CASSSPQGFRYGYTFGP.

The chain is built from TRBV7-4 and TRBJ2-1, with 8 bases lining up with TRBD1. Looked up from germline, CDR1 is SGHVT and CDR2 is SQSDAQ. The J segment lost 5 bases and the V segment lost 1 base, leaving 4 bases of the junction unmatched. The CDR3 loop spans 15 amino acids. The CDR3 nucleotides read TGTGCCAGCAGCTTAGAAAGGACAGGGAACAATGAGCAGTTCTTC. This codes for CASSLERTGNNEQFF.

There are many counts of this clonotype. The rearrangement uses TRBV4-2 and TRBJ2-2; TRBD2 is a possible D gene (5 bases). There are 15 residues in the CDR3. Germline V gene sequence: CDR1 LGHNA, CDR2 YNFKEQ. V lost 5 bases, J lost 2 bases, and 12 bases lay in between. This chain's CDR3 is CASSGLGSNTGELFF. The CDR3 bases are TGTGCCAGCAGCGGACTTGGGAGTAACACCGGGGAGCTGTTTTTT.

Points on this clonotype: The CDR3 does not close with the conserved phenylalanine or tryptophan, likely indicating a read error. Because the CDR3's place on the DNA is in doubt, the DNA is left out and the CDR3 is given as listed by TCRdb. This chain uses TRBV7-6 with TRBJ2-7. The CDR3 is 15 residues long, counting both termini. From germline, CDR1 is SGHVS and CDR2 FNYEAQ. CDR3 in amino acids: CASSFQYSYEQYFGS.

This chain links TRBV12-3 or TRBV12-4 with TRBJ2-3, with TRBD1 as a possible D gene (6 bases). The J call may be mistaken, given a closer DNA end match to TRBJ1-1. CDR3 length: 14 residues. The CDR3 sequence: CASSLRGADTEAFF. CDR3 in DNA: TGTGCCAGCAGTTTACGGGGGGCGGACACTGAAGCTTTCTTT.

The sample holds a few counts of this clonotype. A clone one base away is much larger, so this may be a read error. The rearrangement links TRBV5-1 to TRBJ2-5; 10 bases are shared with TRBD1. The V and J ends lost 4 bases and 11 bases, in that order; junction bases with no gene match: 17. CDR3 length: 16 residues. Germline CDR1 SGHRS, CDR2 YFSETQ. The CDR3 nucleotides read TGCGCCAGCAGCCCGTACCCGGGACAGGGGTACAATGAGCAGTACTTC. Protein: CASSPYPGQGYNEQYF. The full variable domain, with the rest looked up from reference TRBV5-1 and TRBJ2-5, is KAGVTQTPRYLIKTRGQQVTLSCSPISGHRSVSWYQQTPGQGLQFLFEYFSETQRNKGNFPGRFSGRQFSNSRSEMNVSTLELGDSALYLCASSPYPGQGYNEQYFGPGTRLLVL.

By proportion, this clonotype is medium-sized. CDR3 amino acids: CASSRDRGLETQYF. DNA for the CDR3: TGTGCCAGCAGCCGGGACAGGGGTTTAGAGACCCAGTACTTC. The genes are TRBV7-2 and TRBJ2-5; 10 bases fit TRBD1. V lost 5 bases to trimming and J lost 4 bases; unmatched junction nucleotides: 4. CDR3 length: 14 amino acids. Germline V gene lookup returns CDR1 SGHTA and CDR2 FQGNSA.

This sequence joins TRBV6-8 and TRBJ1-1; D may be TRBD1 (6 bases). TRBJ2-7 matches the DNA end more closely, so the J call is doubtful. The length of the CDR3 is 14 residues. Germline-derived CDR1 and CDR2 are MNHGY and SAAAGT. The CDR3 nucleotides are TGTGCCAGCAGGGACAGTGACTGGCTCTACGAGCAGTACTTC. It specifies CASRDSDWLYEQYF.

The genes are TRBV7-2 and TRBJ2-3, with D unresolved. The J call could be wrong; TRBJ2-1 is a better fit for the DNA end. This CDR3 has 12 amino acids. Germline CDR1 reads SGHTA; CDR2 reads FQGNSA. CDR3 sequence: CASSLRDNEQFF. Here the CDR3 DNA reads TGTGCCAGCAGCTTAAGGGACAATGAGCAGTTCTTC.

This rearrangement joins TRBV7-6 to TRBJ2-5, with D maybe TRBD2 (6 bases). The V gene lost 6 bases and the J gene lost 0 bases, with 14 bases spanning the gap. The germline CDR1 and CDR2 sequences are SGHVS and FNYEAQ. The length of the CDR3 is 15 residues. This CDR3 is CASSSAGADQETQYF. The CDR3, as DNA: TGTGCCAGCAGTTCAGCGGGCGCAGACCAAGAGACCCAGTACTTC.

The V call is TRBV7-3, the J call TRBJ2-7, with D perhaps TRBD2 (7 bases). The end of the DNA is better explained by TRBJ2-5, so the J call may be wrong. CDR1 is SGHTA and CDR2 is FQGTGA in the germline V gene. The length of the CDR3 is 14 residues. CDR3 nucleotide sequence: TGTGCCAGCAGCTTAGGCGGGGGCAGAGAGACCCAGTACTTC. This translates into CASSLGGGRETQYF.

This sequence joins TRBV4-1 and TRBJ2-1, with 8 bases identical to TRBD1. The V and J ends lost 7 bases and 8 bases, in that order; junction bases with no gene match: 10. This CDR3 has 14 amino acids. Germline CDR1 reads MGHRA; CDR2 reads YSYEKL. The CDR3 coding sequence is TGCGCCAGCACTATCCGCACAGGGGGTCATGAGCAGTTCTTC. Residues: CASTIRTGGHEQFF.

This clonotype rates as hyperexpanded. The gene calls are TRBV6-6 and TRBJ2-1, with TRBD2 identical over 13 bases. V shed 2 bases, J shed 0 bases, and the junction held 10 bases outside the gene matches. Germline loops: CDR1 MNHNY, CDR2 SVGAGI (reference sequence). The CDR3 is made up of 20 amino acids. The CDR3 DNA follows: TGTGCCAGCAGTTACCTTGGGACTAGCGGGATAGTTCGCTCCTACAATGAGCAGTTCTTC. It specifies CASSYLGTSGIVRSYNEQFF.

This sequence joins TRBV24-1 and TRBJ2-1; maybe TRBD2 (6 bases). Trimming cost V 5 bases and J 5 bases, with 18 bases left between them. Germline V gene data show CDR1 as KGHDR and CDR2 as SFDVKD. The CDR3 consists of 16 residues. In DNA form, the CDR3 reads TGTGCCACCAGTGGCTGGGGGGACTTTGGGCACAATGAGCAGTTCTTC. Amino acid sequence: CATSGWGDFGHNEQFF.

The sample holds one count of this clonotype. The chain recombines TRBV14 with TRBJ2-6; D uncertain. The J call may be mistaken, given a closer DNA end match to TRBJ2-5. The CDR3 runs to 12 residues. Germline-derived CDR1 and CDR2 are SGHDN and FVKESK. In nucleotides, the CDR3 is TGTGCCAGCAGCCAAGTAACTACCTCCCAGTACTTC. This translates into CASSQVTTSQYF.

The V call is TRBV7-3, the J call TRBJ2-5, with 7 bases matching TRBD2. The closer fit of TRBJ2-1 to the DNA end suggests the J call may be wrong. This CDR3 has 15 residues. CDR1 and CDR2 (germline): SGHTA, FQGTGA. In nucleotides, the CDR3 is TGTGCCAGCAGCTCCCCTGGACTAGGTCGGACTGAGCAGTTCTTC. The encoded protein is CASSSPGLGRTEQFF.